This T cell receptor (beta chain) was documented in a study of cytomegalovirus exposure and HLA in healthy donors. The germline V and J ends were trimmed by 0 bases and 4 bases, with 12 bases remaining between them. The length of the CDR3 is 15 residues. Germline V gives CDR1 MNHEY, CDR2 SVGAGI. TCRdb keeps only in-frame clones here, not all; method: immunoSEQ multiplex PCR. Of roughly 79,000 clones listed, 85% to 95% were seen once; the top ten hold about 0.61%. The TCR originated in a man aged 18 to 30 in good health and CMV-seronegative. Sequencing was done on a sample of PBMCs. J is TRBJ1-2 and V is TRBV6-5; D might be TRBD1 (5 bases). The CDR3 reads CASSYSGGIIYGYTF. The CDR3 DNA sequence: TGTGCCAGCAGTTACTCGGGGGGAATCATCTATGGCTACACCTTC.